Listed here are 15 T cell receptor beta chains from one sample, sequenced in a study of T cells after yellow fever vaccination. A single record per CDR3 protein comes from TCRdb applying MiXCR to the 5' RACE reads. The sample lists approximately 550,000 distinct CDR3 sequences; roughly 12% were seen once. The source material was PBMCs, sampled on the day of the yellow fever booster vaccination. Receptor source: a man aged 25-45 years who received the YFV17D yellow fever vaccine.

The rearrangement joins TRBV7-3 to TRBJ2-4; no definite D call. From germline, CDR1 is SGHTA and CDR2 FQGTGA. This CDR3 is 14 amino acids long. V lost 5 bases to trimming and J lost 6 bases, with 14 bases between them. CDR3 DNA sequence: TGTGCCAGCAGCGGGATTCAGAGGTCAAACATTCAGTACTTC. Its translation is CASSGIQRSNIQYF.

The chain has TRBV28 and TRBJ2-7; D perhaps matches TRBD1 (5 bases). Trimming took 5 bases from V and 11 from J, leaving 16 bases between them. From germline, CDR1 is MDHEN and CDR2 SYDVKM. This CDR3 spans 12 amino acids. CDR3: CASSPQQELEYF. CDR3 nucleotides: TGTGCCAGCAGTCCGCAACAGGAGCTCGAGTACTTC.

This clonotype occurred a few times. CDR3 nucleotide sequence: TGTGCCAGCAGAGACGCCGGGGCAGGAAATGAGCAGTTCTTC. This encodes CASRDAGAGNEQFF. V and J are TRBV7-2 and TRBJ2-1, with D tentatively TRBD1 or TRBD2 (5 bases each). V dropped 6 bases and J dropped 7 bases, with 16 bases sitting between them. The V gene's germline CDR1 is SGHTA and CDR2 FQGNSA. This CDR3 has 14 amino acids.

This clonotype was counted ten times or more. V is TRBV5-1 and J is TRBJ2-1; perhaps D is TRBD1 or TRBD2 (6 bases each). CDR1 and CDR2 (germline): SGHRS, YFSETQ. V lost 9 bases and J 8 bases, leaving 21 bases between the germline ends. The CDR3 is made up of 14 amino acids. The CDR3 sequence is CATSGGGKGDEQFF. Written as DNA, the CDR3 is TGCGCCACCTCAGGTGGGGGGAAGGGGGATGAGCAGTTCTTC.

The V gene is TRBV12-3 or TRBV12-4, the J gene TRBJ1-4; the match to TRBD1 covers 8 bases. The length of the CDR3 is 14 residues. With V trimmed by 6 bases and J by 8 bases, 8 bases remained unmatched. The CDR3 DNA follows: TGTGCCAGCAGAATGACAGGGGTAGGGGAAAAACTGTTTTTT. It is translated as CASRMTGVGEKLFF.

This clonotype was counted a few times. The V call is TRBV20-1, the J call TRBJ2-7, with unresolved D. V was pared by 0 bases and J by 9 bases, with 9 bases between. The CDR3 is 11 amino acids. Germline-derived CDR1 and CDR2 are DFQATT and SNEGSKA (reference sequence). The CDR3 spells CSARDLGGQYF. CDR3 nucleotides: TGCAGTGCTAGAGATCTCGGCGGGCAGTACTTC.

The chain uses TRBV3-1 and TRBJ2-7; 8 positions agree with TRBD2. Germline assignment: CDR1 LGHDT and CDR2 YNNKEL (reference sequence). This CDR3 comprises 14 residues. J was trimmed by 5 bases and V by 1 base; bases with no gene match: 4. CDR3 nucleotide sequence: TGTGCCAGCAGCCAAGGGACTAGCAGCGACGAGCAGTACTTC. Protein sequence: CASSQGTSSDEQYF.

The chain employs TRBV12-3 or TRBV12-4 and TRBJ2-7; D remains ambiguous. The CDR3 totals 12 residues. With 7 bases removed from V and 3 bases from J, the gap between germline ends came to 10 bases. CDR3 sequence (DNA): TGTGCCAGCACCAAGGACCTCTACGAGCAGTACTTC. This codes for CASTKDLYEQYF.

The chain combines TRBV19 with TRBJ2-2; 7 bases match TRBD1. This CDR3 has 16 amino acids. Germline V lookup: CDR1 LNHDA, CDR2 SQIVND (reference sequence). V trimming: 5 bases; J trimming: 2 bases; junction bases outside the gene matches: 8. In nucleotides, the CDR3 is TGTGCCAGTAGTCCCACGGGACAGTTCAACACCGGGGAGCTGTTTTTT. Encoded protein: CASSPTGQFNTGELFF.

CDR3 residues: CASSFNTNTEAFF. CDR3 DNA sequence: TGCGCCAGCAGTTTCAATACGAACACTGAAGCTTTCTTT. The chain carries TRBV4-3 and TRBJ1-1; no definite D call. V lost 6 bases and J lost 1, with 9 bases in between. The CDR3 length is 13 residues. Germline CDR1 reads LGHNA; CDR2 reads YSLEER.

The chain carries TRBV5-5 and TRBJ2-7, with no clear D. CDR1 is SGHKS and CDR2 is YYEKEE in the germline V gene (reference sequence). With 0 bases removed from V and 1 base from J, the gap between germline ends came to 8 bases. This CDR3 region has 14 residues. The CDR3 protein is CASSLAAVSYEQYF. The CDR3 DNA follows: TGTGCCAGCAGCTTGGCCGCCGTTTCCTACGAGCAGTACTTC.

The J gene is TRBJ2-1, the V gene TRBV7-9; D is perhaps TRBD1 or TRBD2 (5 bases each). Germline V lookup: CDR1 SEHNR, CDR2 FQNEAQ (reference sequence). V dropped 4 bases and J dropped 5 bases, with 15 bases sitting between them. The CDR3 runs 15 residues. CDR3 loop: CASSYAQVGDNEQFF. The DNA of the CDR3 is TGTGCCAGCAGCTACGCCCAGGTGGGGGACAATGAGCAGTTCTTC. Supplemented by reference TRBV7-9 and TRBJ2-1, the full variable domain reads DTGVSQNPRHKITKRGQNVTFRCDPISEHNRLYWYRQTLGQGPEFLTYFQNEAQLEKSRLLSDRFSAERPKGSFSTLEIQRTEQGDSAMYLCASSYAQVGDNEQFFGPGTRLTVL.

This clonotype was observed a handful of times. At one boundary the junction diverges from the germline segment, which might be a read error. J is TRBJ2-3 and V is TRBV20-1; 11 bases agree with TRBD2. CDR1 is DFQATT, CDR2 SNEGSKA, per germline (reference sequence). The CDR3 sequence is 11 residues long. The CDR3 loop is CSAPTSGSRVF. For the CDR3, the DNA is TGCAGTGCCCCTACTAGCGGGAGTCGAGTTTTT.

This clonotype turned up a few times. This likely comes from a read error, as the CDR3 has no conserved phenylalanine or tryptophan at its end. This sequence joins TRBV6-5 and TRBJ2-1, with no clear D. The V end was cut by 6 bases, the J end by 0 bases, with 12 bases between. Germline CDR1 is MNHEY and CDR2 is SVGAGI. This CDR3 comprises 15 residues. The CDR3 DNA reads as TGTGCCAGCAGCACGGGCAGCAGCTCCTACAATGAGCAGTTCATC. Translating gives CASSTGSSSYNEQFI.

This clonotype was counted only a few times. The J gene is TRBJ2-3, the V gene TRBV7-2, with D uncertain. Germline V gives CDR1 SGHTA, CDR2 FQGNSA. V was shortened by 5 bases and J by 2 bases, with 17 bases between the two germline ends. CDR3 length: 16 residues. This CDR3 is CASSPYQSLFTDTQYF. The CDR3, as DNA: TGTGCCAGCAGCCCCTACCAAAGCCTCTTCACAGATACGCAGTATTTT.